The 13 T cell receptor beta chains below all came from one sample that was sequenced in a study of cytomegalovirus exposure and HLA in healthy donors. Amplification used 60 Vbeta primers and 13 Jbeta primers. Clones were sequenced by immunoSEQ multiplex PCR, and TCRdb holds only the in-frame ones, with some missing. The sample shows around 180,000 clones, less than 90% of them seen only once. The material sequenced was PBMCs. All receptors derive from a boy aged 10-17 years in good health and CMV-seronegative.

V is TRBV30 and J is TRBJ2-5; 7 bases map to TRBD2. V gave up 5 bases and J gave up 7 bases; unmatched junction bases: 16. Germline V lookup: CDR1 GTSNPN, CDR2 SVGIG (reference sequence). The CDR3 sequence is 15 residues long. CDR3 in amino acids: CAWGPPGRQRGTQYF. The CDR3 nucleotides read TGTGCCTGGGGACCTCCGGGACGACAGCGGGGGACCCAGTACTTC.

The chain uses TRBV11-2 and TRBJ2-1; D ambiguous. Trimming shortened V by 6 bases and J by 0 bases, and 12 bases separated the two germline ends. Germline assignment: CDR1 SGHAT and CDR2 FQNNGV. This CDR3 is built from 15 residues. In DNA form, the CDR3 reads TGTGCCAGCAGGAGCGATACTATCTCCTACAATGAGCAGTTCTTC. Its protein product is CASRSDTISYNEQFF.

This chain connects TRBV27 to TRBJ1-3; the match to TRBD1 covers 8 bases. Germline V lookup: CDR1 MNHEY, CDR2 SMNVEV (reference sequence). The CDR3 is made up of 17 amino acids. J lost 0 bases, V lost 4 bases, and 8 bases had no gene match. The CDR3: CASSSRGPTVSGNTIYF. DNA of the CDR3: TGTGCCAGCAGTTCCAGGGGGCCGACCGTCTCTGGAAACACCATATATTTT.

The rearrangement links TRBV4-1 to TRBJ1-5; D perhaps matches TRBD1 (5 bases). This CDR3 comprises 17 residues. V dropped 1 base and J dropped 7 bases, with 20 bases sitting between them. CDR1 and CDR2 (germline): MGHRA, YSYEKL. CDR3 region: CASSQGGSSRKFQPQHF. The CDR3 DNA reads as TGCGCCAGCAGCCAAGGGGGCAGCTCCCGAAAGTTCCAGCCCCAGCATTTT.

The CDR3 sequence is CAITVGEHTGELFF. CDR3 bases: TGTGCCATCACAGTGGGAGAACACACCGGGGAGCTGTTTTTT. The chain couples TRBV10-3 to TRBJ2-2; D possibly corresponds to TRBD2 (5 bases). V was trimmed by 7 bases and J by 3 bases, leaving 12 bases between them. Germline lookup yields CDR1 ENHRY and CDR2 SYGVKD. The CDR3 is made up of 14 amino acids.

The chain couples TRBV9 to TRBJ2-1; 9 nucleotides agree with TRBD2. The CDR3 contains 16 residues. Trimming removed 0 bases from V and 8 bases from J; junction bases left unmatched: 9. Germline V gene lookup returns CDR1 SGDLS and CDR2 YYNGEE. The DNA of the CDR3 is TGTGCCAGCAGCGTAGGGGGAGCGGGGGGTACCTATGAGCAGTTCTTC. It translates to CASSVGGAGGTYEQFF.

The sample holds one count of this clone. The J gene is TRBJ1-2, the V gene TRBV6-6; D is uncertain. CDR1 MNHNY and CDR2 SVGAGI come from the germline V gene (reference sequence). V was pared by 7 bases and J by 4 bases, with 10 bases between. This CDR3 comprises 12 residues. CDR3 sequence reads: CASNGEGYGYTF. The CDR3 nucleotides are TGTGCCAGCAACGGGGAGGGCTATGGCTACACCTTC.

This clone was seen only once. The V call is TRBV6-5, the J call TRBJ1-2, with TRBD1 matching over 7 bases. J lost 8 bases, V lost 0 bases, and 9 bases had no gene match. There are 15 residues in the CDR3. Germline V lookup: CDR1 MNHEY, CDR2 SVGAGI. The CDR3 is CASSYSNRGGDGYTF. CDR3 DNA sequence: TGTGCCAGCAGTTACTCGAACAGGGGCGGAGACGGCTACACCTTC.

This clone has a handful of counts. The rearrangement uses TRBV5-1 and TRBJ2-1; maybe TRBD2 (6 bases). The CDR3 sequence is 15 residues long. V was cut by 0 bases and J by 7 bases, with 14 bases left in between. Germline CDR1 SGHRS, CDR2 YFSETQ. The CDR3 protein is CASSLEGGGDNEQFF. CDR3 sequence (DNA): TGCGCCAGCAGCTTGGAGGGAGGAGGGGATAATGAGCAGTTCTTC.

V and J are TRBV25-1 and TRBJ2-7; 7 nucleotides align to TRBD1. V was pared by 10 bases and J by 3 bases, with 6 bases of the junction left unmatched. The CDR3 contains 12 residues. Germline V gene data show CDR1 as MGHDK and CDR2 as SYGVNS. Written as DNA, the CDR3 is TGTGCCACCCGTCGGGACAGCTACGAGCAGTACTTC. Encoded protein: CATRRDSYEQYF.

Turning to this clone: At one end the junction does not follow the germline gene, possibly because of a read error. The chain is built from TRBV7-9 and TRBJ1-1, with a weak D call TRBD1 (5 bases). The CDR3 has 13 residues. Germline V gene sequence: CDR1 SEHNR, CDR2 FQNEAQ (reference sequence). In nucleotides, the CDR3 is TGTTCCAGCAGCTTAGATCAAGGGGCTGAAGCTTTCTTT. Amino acid sequence: CSSSLDQGAEAFF.

The gene calls are TRBV11-2 and TRBJ1-1; 7 bases map to TRBD1. CDR1 is SGHAT and CDR2 is FQNNGV in the germline V gene. This CDR3 is built from 16 residues. The V gene end was trimmed by 4 bases and the J gene end by 4 bases; junction bases not matched to a gene: 12. CDR3 sequence: CASSSLQGRGGTEAFF. The CDR3 DNA reads as TGTGCCAGCAGCTCCCTACAGGGGCGGGGGGGCACTGAAGCTTTCTTT.

This clone has just a few counts. V gene TRBV6-5 combines with J gene TRBJ2-5; 10 bases are shared with TRBD1. With the DNA end fitting TRBJ2-7 better, the J assignment may be wrong. Per germline, CDR1 MNHEY and CDR2 SVGAGI. The CDR3 is 14 residues long. Here the CDR3 DNA reads TGTGCCAGCAGTTACTCGGGGACAGGGGCCGAGCAGTACTTC. This encodes CASSYSGTGAEQYF.